These 3 T cell receptor beta chains were all obtained from the same sample, sequenced in a study of blood T cell repertoires in COVID-19. Here immunoSEQ multiplex PCR was the method, and the copy in TCRdb shows in-frame clones only, minus some. In the table there are approximately 360,000 clones, 75% to 90% of which are singletons. Sequencing was done on a sample of PBMCs or T cells enriched from blood (not recorded which). These receptors were collected from a woman aged 45-65 years who had recovered from COVID-19.

The chain employs TRBV19 and TRBJ1-2, with a weak D call TRBD1 (6 bases). Trimming shortened V by 7 bases and J by 2 bases, and 23 bases separated the two germline ends. The CDR3 consists of 17 residues. The germline V gene encodes CDR1 LNHDA and CDR2 SQIVND (reference sequence). The CDR3 DNA follows: TGTGCCAGTAACAAGGGACCTCAACAGGGTCCAAACTATGGCTACACCTTC. Translation gives CASNKGPQQGPNYGYTF.

The chain employs TRBV6-1 and TRBJ1-3; tentative D call: TRBD1 (6 bases). This CDR3 has 14 amino acids. Germline assignment: CDR1 MNHNS and CDR2 SASEGT. Trimming stripped 3 bases from V and 3 bases from J, with 9 bases between. The CDR3 coding sequence is TGTGCCAGCAGTGATGGCAGGGGTGGAAACACCATATATTTT. Amino acids: CASSDGRGGNTIYF.

J is TRBJ2-3 and V is TRBV6-5; perhaps TRBD1 as D (6 bases). The ends were cut back, 11 bases at V and 2 bases at J, with 14 bases in the middle. The CDR3 is 13 amino acids. CDR1 and CDR2 from the germline V gene are MNHEY and SVGAGI. The CDR3 DNA is TGTGCCTCTACCCCAGGGGTCACAGATACGCAGTATTTT. Amino acid sequence: CASTPGVTDTQYF.